This entry lists 19 T cell receptor beta chains sequenced from one sample in a study of vaccination and CD4 T cells after COVID-19. Sequencing of DNA taken from cultured CD4+ T cells relied on the Oncomine TCR Beta short-read assay. TCRdb reprocessed the PCR reads with MiXCR, giving one entry per CDR3 protein. The sample holds approximately 19,000 distinct CDR3 sequences; more than 50% are singletons and the top ten take about 8%. Treatment specified: roughly ten-day PBMC culture with coronavirus spike peptide pools or control peptides (ViraFEST assay). Their antigen targets remain unknown. Input material: CD4+ T cells from blood, cultured in vitro. The receptors were sampled from a human donor who had recovered from COVID-19.

This clonotype was detected only once. The chain links TRBV7-9 to TRBJ2-3, with D possibly being TRBD2 (6 bases). Trimming shortened V by 5 bases and J by 0 bases, and 18 bases separated the two germline ends. The CDR3 runs 17 residues. In germline, CDR1 is SEHNR, CDR2 FQNEAQ (reference sequence). CDR3 nucleotides: TGTGCCAGCAGCAAACTAGACTGGGGGACTAGCACAGATACGCAGTATTTT. It is translated as CASSKLDWGTSTDTQYF.

This clonotype was observed a few times. The chain joins TRBV10-3 to TRBJ2-5; the match to TRBD2 covers 7 bases. The CDR3 is 13 amino acids. Germline values: CDR1 ENHRY, CDR2 SYGVKD. The V gene end was trimmed by 10 bases and the J gene end by 5 bases; junction bases not matched to a gene: 10. For the CDR3, the DNA is TGTGCCAGCAGGAGGACTAGAGGCGAGACCCAGTACTTC. Amino acids: CASRRTRGETQYF.

The chain employs TRBV20-1 and TRBJ1-1, with D possibly matching TRBD1 (5 bases). Germline CDR1 reads DFQATT; CDR2 reads SNEGSKA (reference sequence). The V and J ends lost 5 bases and 0 bases respectively, with 10 bases between them. This CDR3 is 13 amino acids long. The CDR3 here is CSAERTMNTEAFF. The CDR3 coding sequence is TGCAGTGCTGAAAGGACAATGAACACTGAAGCTTTCTTT.

The J gene is TRBJ2-5, the V gene TRBV6-2 or TRBV6-3; D gene ambiguous. The V gene lost 6 bases and the J gene lost 5 bases, with 28 bases spanning the gap. CDR3 length equals 18 residues. Germline assignment: CDR1 MNHEY and CDR2 SVGEGT. The DNA for the CDR3 is TGTGCCAGCAGCCGCAGAGATGTCCCGACACCACGGGCGGAGACCCAGTACTTC. Amino acid sequence: CASSRRDVPTPRAETQYF.

The chain links TRBV30 to TRBJ2-5; D perhaps matches TRBD2 (7 bases). V lost 1 base, J lost 7 bases, and 13 bases lay in between. Germline-derived CDR1 and CDR2 are GTSNPN and SVGIG (reference sequence). CDR3 length: 13 amino acids. The CDR3: CAWSAGGTGTQYF. The CDR3 coding sequence is TGTGCCTGGAGTGCGGGGGGCACCGGGACCCAGTACTTC.

The chain couples TRBV2 to TRBJ1-5, with no clear D. The V end was cut by 2 bases, the J end by 4 bases, with 9 bases between. Germline CDR1 reads SNHLY; CDR2 reads FYNNEI. This CDR3 contains 14 residues. The CDR3, as DNA: TGTGCCAGCAGTGAATCGGGCCTAAATCAGCCCCAGCATTTT. Amino acids: CASSESGLNQPQHF.

V is TRBV2 and J is TRBJ2-2; 9 nucleotides align to TRBD2. The CDR3 runs to 16 residues. Germline CDR1 reads SNHLY; CDR2 reads FYNNEI. After removal of 5 bases from V and 0 bases from J, the junction contained 4 bases not matched to a gene. The CDR3: CASSRLAGTNTGELFF. The CDR3, as DNA: TGTGCCAGCAGTCGTCTAGCGGGAACGAACACCGGGGAGCTGTTTTTT. The whole variable domain, filled in from reference TRBV2 and TRBJ2-2, reads EPEVTQTPSHQVTQMGQEVILRCVPISNHLYFYWYRQILGQKVEFLVSFYNNEISEKSEIFDDQFSVERPDGSNFTLKIRSTKLEDSAMYFCASSRLAGTNTGELFFGEGSRLTVL.

The count of this clonotype is one. The chain combines TRBV20-1 with TRBJ2-3, with TRBD1 as a possible D gene (6 bases). The CDR3 runs to 14 residues. Trimming shortened V by 5 bases and J by 1 base, and 13 bases separated the two germline ends. In germline, CDR1 is DFQATT, CDR2 SNEGSKA (reference sequence). The CDR3 spells CSAPRDMGTDTQYF. The CDR3 DNA follows: TGCAGTGCTCCCCGGGACATGGGCACAGATACGCAGTATTTT.

The CDR3 protein is CASSLDGLLVGLAGRETQYF. The DNA of the CDR3 is TGTGCCAGCAGCTTAGATGGCCTCCTCGTGGGGCTAGCGGGAAGAGAGACCCAGTACTTC. This chain links TRBV11-2 with TRBJ2-5, with 9 positions matching TRBD2. Germline V gene sequence: CDR1 SGHAT, CDR2 FQNNGV. V lost 0 bases and J lost 4; bases outside the gene matches: 18. There are 20 residues in the CDR3.

The DNA for the CDR3 is TGTGCCAGCAGCTTGGCCGAGAACTATGGCTACACCTTC. Translating it yields CASSLAENYGYTF. The chain is built from TRBV7-9 and TRBJ1-2; D is ambiguous. The CDR3 is 13 amino acids. Germline CDR1 reads SEHNR; CDR2 reads FQNEAQ (reference sequence). The V gene lost 3 bases and the J gene lost 2 bases, with 7 bases spanning the gap. Filled out from reference TRBV7-9 and TRBJ1-2, the complete variable domain reads DTGVSQNPRHKITKRGQNVTFRCDPISEHNRLYWYRQTLGQGPEFLTYFQNEAQLEKSRLLSDRFSAERPKGSFSTLEIQRTEQGDSAMYLCASSLAENYGYTFGSGTRLTVV.

This clonotype was counted only a few times. The V gene is TRBV11-2, the J gene TRBJ2-4; the D gene is possibly TRBD2 (5 bases). The CDR3 is 13 residues long. Germline V lookup: CDR1 SGHAT, CDR2 FQNNGV. The V gene lost 3 bases and the J gene lost 6 bases, with 9 bases spanning the gap. This chain's CDR3 is CASSLPGGNIQYF. The CDR3 nucleotides read TGTGCCAGCAGCTTGCCAGGAGGAAACATTCAGTACTTC.

The chain carries TRBV7-9 and TRBJ1-2, with a tentative D call TRBD1 (5 bases). Germline loops: CDR1 SEHNR, CDR2 FQNEAQ (reference sequence). V lost 3 bases and J 7 bases, leaving 15 bases between the germline ends. CDR3 length: 14 amino acids. CDR3 DNA sequence: TGTGCCAGCAGCTTTAGCGGGGCTCCTTCTGGCTACACCTTC. This gives the protein CASSFSGAPSGYTF.

This clonotype has only a few counts. The genes are TRBV10-3 and TRBJ1-2; no firm D call. V was cut by 1 base and J by 1 base, with 19 bases left in between. Per the germline V gene, CDR1 is ENHRY and CDR2 is SYGVKD. This CDR3 is 18 amino acids long. The CDR3 DNA reads TGTGCCATCAGTGAGTACTTGCAGCCCAAACCCCTTAACTATGGCTACACCTTC. It encodes CAISEYLQPKPLNYGYTF.

The chain links TRBV7-3 to TRBJ2-7; 8 nucleotides agree with TRBD2. The CDR3 is made up of 12 amino acids. Germline assignment: CDR1 SGHTA and CDR2 FQGTGA. V trimming: 5 bases; J trimming: 5 bases; junction bases outside the gene matches: 2. The CDR3 protein is CASSPGGNEQYF. The CDR3 DNA reads as TGTGCCAGCAGCCCGGGAGGGAACGAGCAGTACTTC.

This chain links TRBV11-3 with TRBJ2-3, with 7 bases aligning to TRBD1. Trimming removed 5 bases from V and 0 bases from J; junction bases left unmatched: 11. Germline CDR1 SGHNT, CDR2 YENEEA. This CDR3 is built from 17 residues. In DNA, the CDR3 is TGTGCCAGCAGCCCTCGGACAGGACCTAGAAGCACAGATACGCAGTATTTT. It translates to CASSPRTGPRSTDTQYF.

The rearrangement links TRBV10-3 to TRBJ1-1; D is possibly TRBD1 (6 bases). V was pared by 0 bases and J by 4 bases, with 12 bases between. The V gene's germline CDR1 is ENHRY and CDR2 SYGVKD. The CDR3 contains 15 residues. The CDR3 spells CAISESSGGFTEAFF. The CDR3, as DNA: TGTGCCATCAGTGAGTCGAGCGGGGGCTTCACTGAAGCTTTCTTT.

This sequence joins TRBV10-3 and TRBJ2-1; no definite D call. CDR1 is ENHRY, CDR2 SYGVKD, per germline. Trimming took 10 bases from V and 4 from J, leaving 14 bases between them. The CDR3 is 13 amino acids. The DNA of the CDR3 is TGTGCCAGCACCCGGACGGCATACAATGAGCAGTTCTTC. Its translation is CASTRTAYNEQFF.

The chain joins TRBV7-2 to TRBJ2-3, with TRBD1 identical over 7 bases. This CDR3 spans 13 amino acids. The V gene's germline CDR1 is SGHTA and CDR2 FQGNSA. V trimming: 5 bases; J trimming: 6 bases; junction bases outside the gene matches: 5. CDR3 coding DNA: TGTGCCAGCAGCGACAGGGCGGAGGATACGCAGTATTTT. It is translated as CASSDRAEDTQYF.

This clonotype was observed a few times. The CDR3 sequence is CASSGLAVSYEQYF. The CDR3 DNA reads TGTGCCAGCAGTGGACTAGCGGTATCCTACGAGCAGTACTTC. This chain joins TRBV2 and TRBJ2-7; 9 positions match TRBD2. Trimming removed 4 bases from V and 1 base from J; junction bases left unmatched: 2. This CDR3 has 14 residues. Germline lookup yields CDR1 SNHLY and CDR2 FYNNEI.